These T cell receptor beta chains were read from a single sample in a study of shared clonotypes between healthy human individuals. Data came from immunoSEQ multiplex PCR; TCRdb stores just in-frame clones and leaves some out. The table includes about 1,900,000 clones, about 94% detected once. The sample comprised naive CD8+ T cells sorted from blood. These receptors came from a young man in good health. Each CDR3 is given with its conserved first and last residue. The D gene is left open where the match is weak. Clone size is stated in some rows and not others, as once, few, many or a class when expanded.

v_gene	d_gene	abundance	j_gene	CDR3aa	CDR3nt
TRBV6-1	.	.	TRBJ1-2	CASSEEFWQNYGYTF	TGTGCCAGCAGTGAAGAGTTCTGGCAGAACTATGGCTACACCTTC
TRBV4-1	TRBD2	.	TRBJ2-1	CASSQEPAGGVNEQFF	TGCGCCAGCAGCCAAGAGCCAGCGGGAGGGGTTAATGAGCAGTTCTTC
TRBV27	.	.	TRBJ2-7	CASSLSAANHEQYF	TGTGCCAGCAGTTTATCAGCCGCGAACCACGAGCAGTACTTC
TRBV27	TRBD2	.	TRBJ2-2	CASSQLTSGGGGELFF	TGTGCCAGCAGCCAATTGACTAGCGGGGGAGGCGGGGAGCTGTTTTTT
TRBV6-6	TRBD2	.	TRBJ2-3	CASSYGLAGTRDTQYF	TGTGCCAGCAGTTACGGACTAGCGGGGACCCGGGATACGCAGTATTTT
TRBV27	TRBD1	.	TRBJ2-7	CASAYRGAGYEQYF	TGTGCCAGCGCCTACAGGGGGGCTGGGTACGAGCAGTACTTC
TRBV7-2	TRBD2	.	TRBJ2-1	CASSLWLAGGNEQFF	TGTGCCAGCAGCTTATGGCTAGCGGGCGGCAATGAGCAGTTCTTC
TRBV19	.	.	TRBJ2-3	CASSGSDTQYF	TGTGCCAGTAGCGGGTCGGATACGCAGTATTTT
TRBV4-1	.	.	TRBJ1-2	CASSQDPTGIFYGYTF	TGCGCCAGCAGCCAAGATCCCACAGGGATATTCTATGGCTACACCTTC
TRBV28	.	once	TRBJ1-1	CASSLGAGKNTEAFF	TGTGCCAGCAGTTTGGGGGCAGGGAAGAACACTGAAGCTTTCTTT
TRBV7-8	.	.	TRBJ2-7	CASSLTREEQYF	TGTGCCAGCAGCTTAACTAGGGAAGAGCAGTACTTC
TRBV4-1	TRBD1	.	TRBJ2-1	CASRRFWAGGYNEQFF	TGCGCCAGCAGGAGATTTTGGGCAGGGGGATACAATGAGCAGTTCTTC
TRBV6-1	TRBD2	.	TRBJ2-7	CASSLATSGYEQYF	TGTGCCAGCAGTCTAGCGACTAGCGGGTACGAGCAGTACTTC
TRBV19	.	once	TRBJ2-7	CASSSGPSYEQYF	TGTGCCAGTAGCTCCGGGCCCTCCTACGAGCAGTACTTC
TRBV2	.	.	TRBJ2-3	CASGPHTQYF	TGTGCCAGCGGACCTCACACGCAGTATTTT
TRBV27	TRBD2	.	TRBJ2-3	CASSLGAGLAGGGATDTQYF	TGTGCCAGCAGTTTAGGTGCTGGGCTAGCGGGAGGTGGGGCCACAGATACGCAGTATTTT
TRBV10-1	TRBD1	few	TRBJ2-7	CASSLGQGYEQYF	TGCGCCAGCAGCCTGGGACAGGGATACGAGCAGTACTTC
TRBV6-5	.	.	TRBJ2-2	CASSSNTGELFF	TGTGCCAGCAGTTCGAACACCGGGGAGCTGTTTTTT
TRBV7-9	.	.	TRBJ1-1	CASSFTRDNAFF	TGTGCCAGCAGCTTTACCCGGGACAATGCTTTCTTT
TRBV5-1	.	.	TRBJ2-7	CASSLDLGNYEQYF	TGCGCCAGCAGCTTGGACCTGGGGAACTACGAGCAGTACTTC
TRBV27	.	.	TRBJ1-5	CASSTAGQPQHF	TGTGCCAGCAGTACCGCGGGTCAGCCCCAGCATTTT
TRBV15	TRBD2	.	TRBJ2-3	CATSRALAVSTDTQYF	TGTGCCACCAGCAGAGCGCTAGCGGTTAGCACAGATACGCAGTATTTT
TRBV27	.	.	TRBJ2-7	CASSLKWTAYEQYF	TGTGCCAGCAGTTTAAAATGGACAGCCTACGAGCAGTACTTC
TRBV10-1	.	once	TRBJ2-1	CASSEDRTDNEQFF	TGCGCCAGCAGTGAAGACAGGACGGACAATGAGCAGTTCTTC
TRBV10-2	.	.	TRBJ2-5	CASTEGIPETQYF	TGCGCCAGCACCGAGGGAATTCCAGAGACCCAGTACTTC
TRBV4-1	TRBD2	.	TRBJ2-7	CASSSGTSDYYEQYF	TGCGCCAGCAGCAGCGGGACTAGCGATTACTACGAGCAGTACTTC
TRBV7-9	.	few	TRBJ1-6	CASSLAQPPLHF	TGTGCCAGCAGCTTAGCTCAACCACCCCTCCACTTT
TRBV4-1	.	.	TRBJ2-5	CASSQRGAGETQYF	TGCGCCAGCAGCCAACGGGGGGCGGGGGAGACCCAGTACTTC
TRBV7-8	TRBD1	once	TRBJ1-5	CASSVEGQGFNQPQHF	TGTGCCAGCAGCGTAGAGGGACAGGGGTTCAATCAGCCCCAGCATTTT
TRBV4-1	.	.	TRBJ2-7	CASSHREGYEQYF	TGCGCCAGCAGCCACCGAGAGGGTTACGAGCAGTACTTC
TRBV7-9	.	.	TRBJ2-7	CASSHDGSSYEQYF	TGTGCCAGCAGTCACGACGGGTCCTCCTACGAGCAGTACTTC
TRBV7-8	.	.	TRBJ1-4	CASSLESAPAVF	TGTGCCAGCAGCTTAGAGTCGGCTCCGGCCGTTTTT
TRBV27	TRBD2	.	TRBJ2-1	CASSLLAGGPLNEQFF	TGTGCCAGCAGTTTACTAGCGGGGGGGCCACTGAATGAGCAGTTCTTC
TRBV7-9	TRBD1	.	TRBJ2-7	CASSVSTGGSSYEQYF	TGTGCCAGCAGCGTATCGACAGGGGGGAGCTCCTACGAGCAGTACTTC
TRBV7-9	TRBD1	.	TRBJ2-7	CASSGDSLEQYF	TGTGCCAGCAGCGGGGACAGCCTGGAGCAGTACTTC
TRBV5-8	.	.	TRBJ2-1	CASSLLGGNEQFF	TGTGCCAGCAGCTTGTTAGGAGGAAATGAGCAGTTCTTC
TRBV6-5	TRBD2	.	TRBJ2-7	CAPPGGGPYEQYF	TGTGCCCCTCCCGGGGGAGGGCCTTACGAGCAGTACTTC
TRBV6-6	.	.	TRBJ2-7	CASSYEGERYEQYF	TGTGCCAGCAGTTACGAGGGGGAGAGGTACGAGCAGTACTTC
TRBV30	.	.	TRBJ2-1	CAWSVKRTSYNEQFF	TGTGCCTGGAGTGTTAAACGGACCTCCTACAATGAGCAGTTCTTC
TRBV4-1	TRBD1	.	TRBJ1-2	CASSARTGNDYGYTF	TGCGCCAGCAGCGCCCGGACAGGGAACGACTATGGCTACACCTTC
TRBV9	.	.	TRBJ1-2	CASSAEGHYGTNYGYTF	TGTGCCAGCAGCGCGGAGGGACACTACGGGACTAACTATGGCTACACCTTC
TRBV28	TRBD1	.	TRBJ1-1	CASSFDRGWSEAFF	TGTGCCAGCAGTTTCGACAGGGGATGGTCTGAAGCTTTCTTT
TRBV28	.	.	TRBJ1-1	CASSRRIFAEAFF	TGTGCCAGCAGTCGTAGGATCTTCGCTGAAGCTTTCTTT
TRBV6-6	TRBD2	.	TRBJ2-7	CASSYDGRELSYEQYF	TGTGCCAGCAGTTACGATGGGCGGGAGCTCTCCTACGAGCAGTACTTC
TRBV4-3	.	.	TRBJ2-7	CASSQDTRGTYEQYF	TGCGCCAGCAGCCAAGATACTAGAGGAACCTACGAGCAGTACTTC
TRBV9	.	.	TRBJ2-7	CASSVKGTGERSYEQYF	TGTGCCAGCAGCGTAAAAGGTACGGGGGAACGCTCCTACGAGCAGTACTTC
TRBV6-6	.	once	TRBJ1-4	CASSYVSLNEKLFF	TGTGCCAGCAGTTACGTTTCCCTCAATGAAAAACTGTTTTTT
TRBV27	.	.	TRBJ2-1	CASSLAGSYNEQFF	TGTGCCAGCAGTTTAGCAGGGTCCTACAATGAGCAGTTCTTC
TRBV5-4	.	.	TRBJ1-1	CASSKDPNTEAFF	TGTGCCAGCAGCAAGGACCCGAACACTGAAGCTTTCTTT
TRBV5-1	TRBD1	.	TRBJ1-1	CASSGYGQENTEAFF	TGCGCCAGCAGTGGGTACGGACAGGAAAACACTGAAGCTTTCTTT
TRBV7-9	.	.	TRBJ1-1	CASSFIYTEAFF	TGTGCCAGCAGCTTTATTTACACTGAAGCTTTCTTT
TRBV28	.	.	TRBJ1-6	CASSLIGGAYSPLHF	TGTGCCAGCAGTTTAATTGGGGGCGCTTATTCACCCCTCCACTTT
TRBV7-9	TRBD2	.	TRBJ2-1	CASSPTSGSSYNEQFF	TGTGCCAGCAGCCCTACTAGCGGGAGCTCCTACAATGAGCAGTTCTTC
TRBV6-5	.	.	TRBJ2-7	CASSYSVGRGYEQYF	TGTGCCAGCAGTTACTCTGTGGGGCGAGGCTACGAGCAGTACTTC